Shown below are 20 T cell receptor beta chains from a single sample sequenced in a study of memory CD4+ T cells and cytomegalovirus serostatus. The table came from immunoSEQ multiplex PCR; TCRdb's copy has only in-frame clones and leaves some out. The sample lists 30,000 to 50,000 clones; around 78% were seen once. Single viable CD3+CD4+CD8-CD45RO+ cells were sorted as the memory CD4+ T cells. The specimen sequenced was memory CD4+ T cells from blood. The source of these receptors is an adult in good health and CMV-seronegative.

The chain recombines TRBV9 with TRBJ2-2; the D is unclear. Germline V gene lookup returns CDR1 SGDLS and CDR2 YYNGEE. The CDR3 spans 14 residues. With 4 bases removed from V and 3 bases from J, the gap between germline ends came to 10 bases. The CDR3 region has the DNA TGTGCCAGCAGCCCCCGACCCTACACCGGGGAGCTGTTTTTT. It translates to CASSPRPYTGELFF.

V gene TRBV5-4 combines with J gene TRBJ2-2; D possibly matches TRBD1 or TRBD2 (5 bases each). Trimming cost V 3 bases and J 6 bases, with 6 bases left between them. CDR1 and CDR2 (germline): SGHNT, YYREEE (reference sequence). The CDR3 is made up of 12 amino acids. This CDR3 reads CASSWDAGELFF. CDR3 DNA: TGTGCCAGCAGCTGGGACGCCGGGGAGCTGTTTTTT.

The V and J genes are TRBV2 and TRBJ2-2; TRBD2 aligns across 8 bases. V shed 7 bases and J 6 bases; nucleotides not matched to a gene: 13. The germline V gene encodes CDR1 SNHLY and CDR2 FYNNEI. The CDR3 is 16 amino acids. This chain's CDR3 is CASTPGLVIGAGELFF. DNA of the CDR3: TGTGCCAGCACCCCGGGACTAGTTATTGGCGCCGGGGAGCTGTTTTTT.

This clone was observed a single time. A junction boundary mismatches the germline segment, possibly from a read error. CDR3 region: CAGRGDSGTGSF. For the CDR3, the DNA is TGTGCCGGCAGAGGAGATTCCGGGACAGGCTCCTTC. This chain connects TRBV2 to TRBJ1-2, with 8 bases aligning to TRBD1. Germline CDR1 and CDR2: SNHLY and FYNNEI. The CDR3 runs to 12 residues.

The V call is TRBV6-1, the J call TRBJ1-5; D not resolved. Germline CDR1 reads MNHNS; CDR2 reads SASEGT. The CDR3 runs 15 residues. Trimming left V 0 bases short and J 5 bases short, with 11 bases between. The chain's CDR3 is CASSEAGKRDQPQHF. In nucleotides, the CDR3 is TGTGCCAGCAGTGAAGCGGGAAAACGGGATCAGCCCCAGCATTTT.

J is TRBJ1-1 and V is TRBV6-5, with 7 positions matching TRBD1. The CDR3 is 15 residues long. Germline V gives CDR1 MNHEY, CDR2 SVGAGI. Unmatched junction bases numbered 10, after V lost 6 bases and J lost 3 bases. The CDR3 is CASREGALGDTEAFF. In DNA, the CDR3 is TGTGCCAGCAGAGAGGGGGCGTTAGGTGACACTGAAGCTTTCTTT.

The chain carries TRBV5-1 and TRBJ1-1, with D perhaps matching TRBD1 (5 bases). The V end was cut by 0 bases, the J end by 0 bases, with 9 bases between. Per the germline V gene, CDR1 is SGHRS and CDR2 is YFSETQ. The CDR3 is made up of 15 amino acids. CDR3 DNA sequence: TGCGCCAGCAGCTTGGGGGGACGGTTGAACACTGAAGCTTTCTTT. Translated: CASSLGGRLNTEAFF.

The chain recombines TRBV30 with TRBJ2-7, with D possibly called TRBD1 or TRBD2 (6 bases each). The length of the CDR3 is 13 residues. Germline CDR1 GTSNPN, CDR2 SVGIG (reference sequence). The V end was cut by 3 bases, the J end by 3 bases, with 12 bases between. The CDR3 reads CAWRRGGNYEQYF. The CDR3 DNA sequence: TGTGCCTGGAGGCGAGGGGGGAACTACGAGCAGTACTTC.

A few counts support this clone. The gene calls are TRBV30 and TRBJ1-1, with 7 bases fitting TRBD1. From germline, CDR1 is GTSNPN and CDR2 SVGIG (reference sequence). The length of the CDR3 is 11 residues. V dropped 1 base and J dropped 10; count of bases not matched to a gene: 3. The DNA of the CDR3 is TGTGCCTGGAGTGACAGGGGTGGAGCTTTCTTT. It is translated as CAWSDRGGAFF.

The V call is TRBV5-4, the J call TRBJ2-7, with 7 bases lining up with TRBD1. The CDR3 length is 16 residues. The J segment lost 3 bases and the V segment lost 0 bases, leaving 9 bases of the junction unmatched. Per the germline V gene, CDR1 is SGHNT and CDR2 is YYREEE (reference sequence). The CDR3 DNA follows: TGTGCCAGCAGCTTGGACGGGGACAGTAGGTACTACGAGCAGTACTTC. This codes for CASSLDGDSRYYEQYF.

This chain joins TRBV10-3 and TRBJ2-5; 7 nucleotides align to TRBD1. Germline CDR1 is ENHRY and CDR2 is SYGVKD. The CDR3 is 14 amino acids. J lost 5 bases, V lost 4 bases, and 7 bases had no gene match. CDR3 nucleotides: TGTGCCATCAGTGCAACAGGACAGGTTGAGACCCAGTACTTC. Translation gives CAISATGQVETQYF.

The CDR3 region has the DNA TGTGCCAGTAGTATGGTTTCCCCGGGACAGGCGTTCTCCTACGAGCAGTACTTC. Its protein is CASSMVSPGQAFSYEQYF. V gene TRBV19 combines with J gene TRBJ2-7, with 8 bases matching TRBD1. J gave up 0 bases and V 3 bases, and 13 bases lay outside the gene matches. The germline gives CDR1 LNHDA, CDR2 SQIVND (reference sequence). The CDR3 is 18 residues long.

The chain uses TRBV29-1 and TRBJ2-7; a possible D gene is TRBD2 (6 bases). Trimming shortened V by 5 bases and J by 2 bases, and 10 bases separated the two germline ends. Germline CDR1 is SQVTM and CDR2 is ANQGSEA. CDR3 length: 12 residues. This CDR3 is CSVIRGTYEQYF. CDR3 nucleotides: TGCAGCGTTATTCGGGGGACCTACGAGCAGTACTTC.

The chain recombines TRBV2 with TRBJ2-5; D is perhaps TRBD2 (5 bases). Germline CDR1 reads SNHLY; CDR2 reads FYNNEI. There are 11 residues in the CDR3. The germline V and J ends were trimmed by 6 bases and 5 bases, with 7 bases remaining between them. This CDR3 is CASRRGETQYF. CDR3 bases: TGTGCCAGCAGGAGAGGGGAGACCCAGTACTTC.

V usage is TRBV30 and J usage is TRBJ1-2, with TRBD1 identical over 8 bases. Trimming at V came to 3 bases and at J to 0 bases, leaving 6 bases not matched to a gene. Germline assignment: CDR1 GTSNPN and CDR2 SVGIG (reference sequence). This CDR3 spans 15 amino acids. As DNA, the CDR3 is TGTGCCTGGAGGGGAGTGGACAGGGCTAACTATGGCTACACCTTC. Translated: CAWRGVDRANYGYTF.

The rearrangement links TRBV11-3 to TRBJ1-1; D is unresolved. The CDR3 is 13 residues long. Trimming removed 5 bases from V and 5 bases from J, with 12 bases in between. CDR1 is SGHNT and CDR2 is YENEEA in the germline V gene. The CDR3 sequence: CASSRKVGTEAFF. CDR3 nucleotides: TGTGCCAGCAGCCGTAAGGTTGGGACTGAAGCTTTCTTT.

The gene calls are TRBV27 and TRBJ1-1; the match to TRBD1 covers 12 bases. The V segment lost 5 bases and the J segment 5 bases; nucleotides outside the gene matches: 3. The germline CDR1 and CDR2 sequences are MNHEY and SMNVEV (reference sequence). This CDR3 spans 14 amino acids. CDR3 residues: CASSKGQGATEAFF. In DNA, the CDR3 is TGTGCCAGCAGTAAGGGACAGGGGGCAACTGAAGCTTTCTTT.

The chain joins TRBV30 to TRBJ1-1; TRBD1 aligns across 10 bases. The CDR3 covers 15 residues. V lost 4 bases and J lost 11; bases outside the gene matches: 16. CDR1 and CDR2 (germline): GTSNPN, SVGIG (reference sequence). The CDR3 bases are TGTGCCTGGATGGACTCGGGACAGGGGACGTTGAGGGCTTTCTTT. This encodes CAWMDSGQGTLRAFF.

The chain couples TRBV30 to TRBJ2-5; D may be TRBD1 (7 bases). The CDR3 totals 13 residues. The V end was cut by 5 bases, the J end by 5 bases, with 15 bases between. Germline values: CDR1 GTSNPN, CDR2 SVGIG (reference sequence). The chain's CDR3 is CAWGDSGGETQYF. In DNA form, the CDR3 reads TGTGCCTGGGGGGACAGCGGAGGGGAGACCCAGTACTTC. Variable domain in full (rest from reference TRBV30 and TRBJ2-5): SQTIHQWPATLVQPVGSPLSLECTVEGTSNPNLYWYRQAAGRGLQLLFYSVGIGQISSEVPQNLSASRPQDRQFILSSKKLLLSDSGFYLCAWGDSGGETQYFGPGTRLLVL.

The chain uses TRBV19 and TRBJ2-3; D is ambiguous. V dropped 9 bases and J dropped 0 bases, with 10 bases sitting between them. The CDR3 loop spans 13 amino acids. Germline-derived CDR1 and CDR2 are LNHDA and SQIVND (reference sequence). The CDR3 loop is CASTAYSTDTQYF. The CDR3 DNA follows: TGTGCCAGCACTGCTTATAGCACAGATACGCAGTATTTT.